The next 7 T cell receptor beta chains were all read from a single sample in a study of cytomegalovirus exposure and HLA in healthy donors (dated by TCRdb to the late 2010s). The method was the immunoSEQ multiplex PCR assay. The multiplex PCR relied on a mix of 60 forward primers for TCR Vbeta segments and 13 reverse primers for TCR Jbeta segments. TCRdb carries this immuneACCESS record with in-frame sequences only. Its versions omit some clonotypes, under half of them owing to an unresolved V gene in the studies checked, with the rest unexplained. The sample has about 98,000 clones on record, about three fifths of them singletons. 4% to 5.5% of the sample is taken by the ten largest. Sequencing was done on a sample of PBMCs. The source is a human donor in good health.

This chain uses TRBV10-3 with TRBJ1-1, with D perhaps matching TRBD1 (5 bases). The V end lost 6 bases, the J end lost 4 bases, and 12 bases lay between the germline ends. This CDR3 has 13 residues. Germline CDR1 ENHRY, CDR2 SYGVKD. CDR3 loop: CAIRRQSGTEAFF. CDR3 nucleotides: TGTGCCATCAGACGACAGAGTGGCACTGAAGCTTTCTTT.

The rearrangement links TRBV25-1 to TRBJ1-4; D is unclear. CDR3 length equals 16 residues. Germline values: CDR1 MGHDK, CDR2 SYGVNS. V was cut by 6 bases and J by 8 bases, with 22 bases left in between. CDR3 loop: CASRVRCSEYGEKLFF. DNA for the CDR3: TGTGCCAGCAGGGTCAGGTGCTCCGAATATGGGGAAAAACTGTTTTTT.

The chain employs TRBV30 and TRBJ1-4; D not certain. With 0 bases removed from V and 8 bases from J, the gap between germline ends came to 7 bases. Germline V gene lookup returns CDR1 GTSNPN and CDR2 SVGIG (reference sequence). The CDR3 is 12 amino acids. The CDR3 DNA sequence: TGTGCCTGGAGTGTACTAAGGGAAAAACTGTTTTTT. Its protein is CAWSVLREKLFF.

This chain links TRBV9 with TRBJ2-1; 9 nucleotides match TRBD2. CDR3 length equals 16 residues. The ends lost 5 bases at V and 4 bases at J; junction bases unmatched: 10. Germline V lookup: CDR1 SGDLS, CDR2 YYNGEE. CDR3 sequence (DNA): TGTGCCAGCAGTCGTAGCGGGAGCGGAATTTACAATGAGCAGTTCTTC. It codes for CASSRSGSGIYNEQFF.

The chain has TRBV7-9 and TRBJ2-2, with 8 bases fitting TRBD1. Germline V gene lookup returns CDR1 SEHNR and CDR2 FQNEAQ (reference sequence). This CDR3 is built from 16 residues. The J segment lost 5 bases and the V segment lost 1 base, leaving 6 bases of the junction unmatched. CDR3 residues: CASSLGWTGRTGELFF. CDR3 nucleotide sequence: TGTGCCAGCAGCTTAGGATGGACAGGGCGTACCGGGGAGCTGTTTTTT.

The chain joins TRBV25-1 to TRBJ1-2; D is undetermined. V was pared by 7 bases and J by 4 bases, with 7 bases between. The CDR3 is 11 residues long. Germline V gene lookup returns CDR1 MGHDK and CDR2 SYGVNS. DNA for the CDR3: TGTGCCAGCACTCGAGGCTATGGCTACACCTTC. Protein: CASTRGYGYTF.

The sample holds many counts of this clone. This chain uses TRBV12-5 with TRBJ1-2, with TRBD1 as a possible D gene (6 bases). Trimming shortened V by 0 bases and J by 4 bases, and 15 bases separated the two germline ends. CDR3 length: 16 amino acids. Germline CDR1 is LGHNT and CDR2 is FRNRAP. CDR3 in amino acids: CASGLVTGFYVYGYTF. CDR3 DNA: TGTGCTAGTGGTTTGGTTACAGGGTTCTATGTCTATGGCTACACCTTC.